This passage covers 13 T cell receptor beta chains from one sample sequenced in a study of T cell changes during pregnancy in multiple sclerosis. Method: immunoSEQ multiplex PCR; TCRdb's copy keeps in-frame clones and lacks some. The table lists 25,000 to 35,000 clones, 80% to 90% of them singletons. This specimen consisted of CD4+ T cells from peripheral blood mononuclear cells, obtained in the second trimester of pregnancy. The receptor source for this set is a female donor with multiple sclerosis, enrolled in a pregnancy study.

The chain uses TRBV28 and TRBJ2-7; TRBD2 is a possible D gene (6 bases). The germline CDR1 and CDR2 sequences are MDHEN and SYDVKM. The CDR3 is 15 amino acids. V was cut by 3 bases and J by 8 bases, with 20 bases left in between. CDR3 sequence: CASSFVTGSMPKQYF. CDR3 bases: TGTGCCAGCAGTTTCGTAACCGGGAGCATGCCAAAGCAGTACTTC.

The chain joins TRBV7-9 to TRBJ1-2, with D unresolved. The V gene's germline CDR1 is SEHNR and CDR2 FQNEAQ (reference sequence). V was clipped by 1 base and J by 2 bases, with 8 bases between them. The CDR3 is 14 amino acids. The CDR3 loop reads CASSLGSGNYGYTF. Here the CDR3 DNA reads TGTGCCAGCAGCTTAGGATCCGGGAACTATGGCTACACCTTC.

The gene calls are TRBV5-1 and TRBJ1-1; TRBD1 matches at 8 bases. There are 15 residues in the CDR3. Germline V gene lookup returns CDR1 SGHRS and CDR2 YFSETQ. J gave up 0 bases and V 3 bases, and 4 bases lay outside the gene matches. CDR3 region: CASSSGQGMNTEAFF. CDR3 sequence (DNA): TGCGCCAGCAGCTCCGGACAGGGCATGAACACTGAAGCTTTCTTT.

This clone was seen a single time. The V and J genes are TRBV10-2 and TRBJ2-2; TRBD2 is a possible D gene (5 bases). CDR1 and CDR2 (germline): WSHSY, SAAADI. Trimming cost V 7 bases and J 4 bases, with 16 bases left between them. The CDR3 loop spans 15 amino acids. CDR3 sequence reads: CASTPGKRSTGELFF. CDR3 DNA sequence: TGCGCCAGCACCCCCGGTAAGCGGAGCACCGGGGAGCTGTTTTTT.

The chain combines TRBV7-8 with TRBJ1-5, with 10 bases that match TRBD1. The germline V gene encodes CDR1 SGHVS and CDR2 FQNEAQ. CDR3 length: 14 residues. Losses at the gene ends were 11 bases for V and 6 bases for J; bases not matched to a gene: 10. CDR3 sequence reads: CACGGTGASQPQHF. The DNA for the CDR3 is TGTGCCTGCGGGGGGACAGGGGCCTCTCAGCCCCAGCATTTT.

The rearrangement links TRBV4-3 to TRBJ2-1, with TRBD2 matching over 11 bases. Germline CDR1 is LGHNA and CDR2 is YSLEER. This CDR3 has 15 amino acids. The trim removed 2 bases at V and 10 bases at J, leaving 7 bases unmatched. CDR3 loop: CASSQRLAGGGEQFF. The CDR3 nucleotides are TGCGCCAGCAGCCAACGTCTAGCGGGGGGTGGGGAGCAGTTCTTC.

The J gene is TRBJ2-3, the V gene TRBV28, with 7 nucleotides matching TRBD2. Germline V lookup: CDR1 MDHEN, CDR2 SYDVKM. Trimming removed 6 bases from V and 5 bases from J; junction bases left unmatched: 14. The CDR3 loop spans 16 amino acids. The CDR3 reads CASSPVTGGGGDTQYF. CDR3 in DNA: TGTGCCAGCAGCCCCGTAACGGGGGGTGGGGGAGATACGCAGTATTTT. Variable domain in full (rest from reference TRBV28 and TRBJ2-3): DVKVTQSSRYLVKRTGEKVFLECVQDMDHENMFWYRQDPGLGLRLIYFSYDVKMKEKGDIPEGYSVSREKKERFSLILESASTNQTSMYLCASSPVTGGGGDTQYFGPGTRLTVL.

The gene calls are TRBV7-2 and TRBJ1-5, with unresolved D. The CDR3 loop spans 13 amino acids. The germline V gene encodes CDR1 SGHTA and CDR2 FQGNSA. V was pared by 4 bases and J by 0 bases, with 4 bases between. The CDR3 nucleotides are TGTGCCAGCAGCTCTTATAGCAATCAGCCCCAGCATTTT. This encodes CASSSYSNQPQHF.

The chain carries TRBV14 and TRBJ2-3; 8 bases fit TRBD1. Trimming at V came to 4 bases and at J to 9 bases, leaving 15 bases not matched to a gene. The CDR3 consists of 16 residues. CDR1 is SGHDN and CDR2 is FVKESK in the germline V gene. CDR3 DNA sequence: TGTGCCAGCAGCCTGCCCTCTGGACAGGGAGTGGGAACGCAGTATTTT. It encodes CASSLPSGQGVGTQYF.

The chain combines TRBV7-3 with TRBJ1-1; tentative D call: TRBD1 (5 bases). This CDR3 spans 15 amino acids. V lost 3 bases and J lost 1, with 12 bases in between. Germline CDR1 SGHTA, CDR2 FQGTGA. CDR3 sequence (DNA): TGTGCCAGCAGCTTCACCTTGGGGGGGAACACTGAAGCTTTCTTT. It specifies CASSFTLGGNTEAFF.

This clone has only one observation. The chain links TRBV5-4 to TRBJ1-2; TRBD1 agrees at 8 bases. Germline V gene lookup returns CDR1 SGHNT and CDR2 YYREEE (reference sequence). V shed 4 bases, J shed 2 bases, and the junction held 1 base outside the gene matches. The CDR3 is 13 amino acids. Here the CDR3 reads CASSRDRNYGYTF. CDR3 DNA sequence: TGTGCCAGCAGCCGGGACAGGAACTATGGCTACACCTTC.

The chain carries TRBV27 and TRBJ1-6; possibly TRBD1 for D (6 bases). The CDR3 totals 15 residues. CDR1 MNHEY and CDR2 SMNVEV come from the germline V gene (reference sequence). V lost 3 bases and J lost 9, with 15 bases in between. The CDR3 nucleotides are TGTGCCAGCAGTTTGGCTAGGGGGGGGGCTTCACCCCTCCACTTT. This translates into CASSLARGGASPLHF.

The chain combines TRBV6-1 with TRBJ2-3; 8 nucleotides align to TRBD2. The CDR3 consists of 16 residues. From germline, CDR1 is MNHNS and CDR2 SASEGT. V was pared by 0 bases and J by 6 bases, with 8 bases of the junction left unmatched. The CDR3 sequence: CASSEASGVWRDTQYF. The CDR3 nucleotides are TGTGCCAGCAGTGAAGCTAGCGGGGTGTGGAGGGATACGCAGTATTTT.